The rows below give T cell receptor beta chains drawn from one sample of a study of T cell repertoires in ileal Crohn's disease. Here immunoSEQ multiplex PCR was the method, and the copy in TCRdb shows in-frame clones only, minus some. The sample has approximately 7,600 clones; around four fifths are singletons. The specimen sequenced was ileal tissue. The receptor source for this set is an adult with Crohn's disease. The CDR3 runs from the conserved cysteine through the conserved F or W. A D gene is named only where the DNA matches it firmly. The size entry is marked missing in some rows and otherwise reads once, few, many or a size class.

>TRBV5-8|TRBJ2-7|13|-|-
CASSLGGDYEQYF
TGTGCCAGCAGCTTGGGGGGGGACTACGAGCAGTACTTC
>TRBV4-3|TRBJ2-1|15|TRBD1|-
CASSQAGTAYNEQFF
TGCGCCAGCAGCCAAGCGGGGACAGCTTACAATGAGCAGTTCTTC
>TRBV5-4|TRBJ2-3|14|-|-
CASSLEVGSDTQYF
TGTGCCAGCAGCTTGGAGGTCGGGTCAGATACGCAGTATTTT
>TRBV11-2|TRBJ2-7|18|TRBD2|-
CASSPISRERGSSYEQYF
TGTGCCAGCAGCCCAATTTCACGGGAGCGGGGGAGCTCCTACGAGCAGTACTTC
>TRBV5-3|TRBJ1-5|15|-|-
CARSLVQPKNQPQHF
TGTGCCAGAAGCTTGGTACAGCCGAAGAATCAGCCCCAGCATTTT
>TRBV2|TRBJ2-1|15|TRBD2|few
CASTPFSGDYNEQFF
TGTGCCAGCACCCCTTTTAGCGGGGATTACAATGAGCAGTTCTTC
>TRBV4-1|TRBJ2-1|17|TRBD2|-
CASSQDLRGAPYNEQFF
TGCGCCAGCAGCCAAGATCTGCGGGGGGCCCCCTACAATGAGCAGTTCTTC
>TRBV4-1|TRBJ1-2|18|-|-
CASSQGSTPLGGTYGYTF
TGCGCCAGCAGCCAAGGGTCAACGCCCCTAGGGGGTACCTATGGCTACACCTTC
>TRBV19|TRBJ2-1|14|TRBD2|-
CASSTSGGYNEQFF
TGTGCCAGTAGTACTAGCGGGGGGTACAATGAGCAGTTCTTC
>TRBV5-1|TRBJ1-2|14|TRBD1|few
CASSLGQGNYGYTF
TGCGCCAGCAGCTTGGGACAGGGAAACTATGGCTACACCTTC
>TRBV6-5|TRBJ1-1|14|-|-
CASSSVRGNTEAFF
TGTGCCAGCAGTTCAGTCCGGGGGAACACTGAAGCTTTCTTT
>TRBV7-9|TRBJ2-1|15|TRBD2|few
CASTRGGAWTYEQFF
TGTGCCAGCACCCGCGGGGGGGCATGGACTTATGAGCAGTTCTTC
>TRBV7-2|TRBJ2-5|14|-|once
CASERGGNQETQYF
TGTGCCAGCGAAAGAGGGGGTAACCAAGAGACCCAGTACTTC
>TRBV2|TRBJ2-1|15|TRBD1|-
CASSEYQGDYNEQFF
TGTGCCAGCAGTGAGTACCAGGGGGACTACAATGAGCAGTTCTTC
>TRBV19|TRBJ1-1|15|TRBD1|-
CASSILGQGRSEAFF
TGTGCCAGTAGTATTCTGGGACAGGGTAGATCTGAAGCTTTCTTT
>TRBV18|TRBJ1-2|14|-|-
CASSPARDYYGYTF
TGTGCCAGCTCTCCAGCGAGGGACTACTATGGCTACACCTTC
>TRBV9|TRBJ2-1|18|TRBD1|-
CASSAGTGTLFSYNEQFF
TGTGCCAGCAGCGCCGGGACAGGGACCTTGTTCTCCTACAATGAGCAGTTCTTC
>TRBV11-2|TRBJ2-3|12|-|-
CASSLTGDTQYF
TGTGCCAGCAGCCTGACAGGAGATACGCAGTATTTT
>TRBV7-9|TRBJ1-2|12|-|-
CASSATAGGYTF
TGTGCCAGCAGCGCGACAGCGGGTGGCTACACCTTC
>TRBV6-4|TRBJ2-3|15|TRBD2|-
CASSDSGGATDTQYF
TGTGCCAGCAGTGATAGCGGGGGGGCTACAGATACGCAGTATTTT
>TRBV15|TRBJ2-5|15|-|-
CATSRFPEREETQYF
TGTGCCACCAGCAGATTCCCGGAGAGGGAAGAGACCCAGTACTTC
>TRBV9|TRBJ1-2|17|TRBD1|-
CASSVQGGLEVYGGYTF
TGTGCCAGCAGCGTCCAGGGGGGATTAGAAGTGTACGGGGGCTACACCTTC